Listed below are T cell receptor beta chains from one sample, sequenced in a study of T cell changes during pregnancy in multiple sclerosis. The method was immunoSEQ multiplex PCR; TCRdb's version includes in-frame clones alone and lacks a portion of them. The sample has 88,000 or so clones, roughly 94% seen once. The sample in question was peripheral blood, obtained before pregnancy. These receptors all stem from a female donor with multiple sclerosis, enrolled in a pregnancy study. The CDR3 runs from the conserved cysteine through the conserved F or W. A D gene is named only where the DNA matches it firmly. The size field is filled for only some rows; it gives once, few, many or a size class.

j_gene,d_gene,v_gene,abundance,CDR3nt,CDR3aa
TRBJ2-1,-,TRBV25-1,-,TGTGCCAACTCGACCTTGGAGGTGTACAATGAGCAGTTCTTC,CANSTLEVYNEQFF
TRBJ2-7,-,TRBV28,-,TGTGCCAGCGGCATCGAATACGAGCAGTACTTC,CASGIEYEQYF
TRBJ1-1,TRBD1,TRBV7-3,-,TGTGCCAGCACCCGGAACAGACAGGGACGAAAGACTGAAGCTTTCTTT,CASTRNRQGRKTEAFF
TRBJ2-7,-,TRBV27,-,TGTGCCAGCAGTCCACACCATCTGACTCCCTTTCGGGGGTACGAGCAGTACTTC,CASSPHHLTPFRGYEQYF
TRBJ1-1,-,TRBV9,once,TGTGCCAGCAGCGTAGGGCGGGACACTGAAGCTTTCTTT,CASSVGRDTEAFF
TRBJ1-2,TRBD1,TRBV30,-,TGTGCCTGGATGGGGGACAGTTCTGAAAAGGGTTATGGCTACACCTTC,CAWMGDSSEKGYGYTF
TRBJ2-5,-,TRBV20-1,-,TGCAGTGCAGGGACTGAGACCCAGTACTTC,CSAGTETQYF
TRBJ2-2,TRBD1,TRBV15,-,TGTGCCACCAGCGGTCGGACAGGGAAAAACACCGGGGAGCTGTTTTTT,CATSGRTGKNTGELFF
TRBJ2-5,TRBD1,TRBV10-3,-,TGTGCCATCAGTGAGTTCTCCGGGACAGGGGATAAAGAGACCCAGTACTTC,CAISEFSGTGDKETQYF
TRBJ2-3,TRBD2,TRBV5-4,-,TGTGCCAGCAGCTTGGACGGGGGGGGCACAGATACGCAGTATTTT,CASSLDGGGTDTQYF
TRBJ2-1,TRBD2,TRBV6-5,-,TGTGCCAGCCTGGGGGGGTCATACAATGAGCAGTTCTTC,CASLGGSYNEQFF
TRBJ2-2,-,TRBV5-8,once,TGTGCCAGCAGCTTGTTGGTAGCGACGAACACCGGGGAGCTGTTTTTT,CASSLLVATNTGELFF
TRBJ1-1,TRBD1,TRBV9,-,TGTGCCAGCAGCTACCGGGACAGCGAAGCTTTCTTT,CASSYRDSEAFF
TRBJ2-7,-,TRBV18,-,TGTGCCAGCTCACCACAAGCTGGGAGCCTCGAGCAGTACTTC,CASSPQAGSLEQYF
TRBJ2-1,TRBD1,TRBV7-9,-,TGTGCCAGCAGCCTCTCCGGGACAGGGCCGATCTACAGTGAGCAGTTCTTC,CASSLSGTGPIYSEQFF
TRBJ2-7,-,TRBV7-8,-,TGTGCCAACTCGGACAGCCAATTTTTCTACGAGCAGTACTTC,CANSDSQFFYEQYF